Presented here are 24 T cell receptor beta chains from one specimen sequenced in a study of a mutant IDH1 vaccine in newly diagnosed glioma. The repertoire was sequenced with immunoSEQ multiplex PCR; TCRdb's copy has only in-frame clones and lacks some. The sample consists of 85,000 to 100,000 clones, about 80% of them appearing once. Indicated time point: baseline, week 1 (first vaccination visit). Treatment given: pre-vaccination baseline after standard-of-care therapy. The sample was PBMCs, taken from a glioma patient treated with radiotherapy, temozolomide or both. These receptors were obtained from a man between 35 and 55 years old with glioma.

This clone has a single count. The rearrangement links TRBV6-5 to TRBJ1-4, with D maybe TRBD1 (5 bases). Germline V gene data show CDR1 as MNHEY and CDR2 as SVGAGI. Trimming pared 6 bases from V and 5 bases from J, leaving 13 bases between. The CDR3 loop spans 14 amino acids. CDR3 sequence: CASSPGLRNEKLFF. The DNA for the CDR3 is TGTGCCAGCAGCCCGGGACTGCGAAATGAAAAACTGTTTTTT.

The chain uses TRBV6-1 and TRBJ2-4, with TRBD2 matching 7 bases. The ends lost 4 bases at V and 3 bases at J; junction bases unmatched: 9. The CDR3 covers 16 residues. Germline assignment: CDR1 MNHNS and CDR2 SASEGT. Here the CDR3 reads CASSGREAGRKNIQYF. As DNA, the CDR3 is TGTGCCAGCAGTGGACGGGAAGCGGGGCGCAAAAACATTCAGTACTTC.

The rearrangement links TRBV4-2 to TRBJ1-4; D is uncertain. The ends were cut back, 3 bases at V and 2 bases at J, with 10 bases in the middle. From germline, CDR1 is LGHNA and CDR2 YNFKEQ. This CDR3 region has 15 residues. The CDR3 region is CASSQVLGTNEKLFF. The CDR3 DNA reads TGTGCCAGCAGCCAGGTCCTCGGGACTAATGAAAAACTGTTTTTT.

This clone was detected only a few times. V gene TRBV6-1 combines with J gene TRBJ1-1, with D maybe TRBD1 (6 bases). CDR1 and CDR2 from the germline V gene are MNHNS and SASEGT. This CDR3 comprises 14 residues. The ends were cut back, 10 bases at V and 5 bases at J, with 20 bases in the middle. CDR3 loop: CATSRAGAHTEAFF. The CDR3 nucleotides are TGTGCCACCTCCCGAGCAGGGGCGCATACTGAAGCTTTCTTT.

V gene TRBV13 combines with J gene TRBJ1-2; D call uncertain. Germline CDR1 reads PRHDT; CDR2 reads FYEKMQ (reference sequence). The CDR3 is 15 amino acids. Trimming left V 5 bases short and J 3 bases short, with 16 bases between. The CDR3: CASSPSQRAYYGYTF. For the CDR3, the DNA is TGTGCCAGCAGCCCAAGCCAGCGGGCATACTATGGCTACACCTTC.

The V gene is TRBV19, the J gene TRBJ2-3, with 11 nucleotides matching TRBD2. The J segment lost 9 bases and the V segment lost 4 bases, leaving 18 bases of the junction unmatched. This CDR3 is 18 amino acids long. The germline V gene has CDR1 LNHDA and CDR2 SQIVND (reference sequence). CDR3 bases: TGTGCCAGTAGTACCCAACATCTAGCGGGGGGCCATTCAGGCACGCAGTATTTT. It yields the protein CASSTQHLAGGHSGTQYF. The variable domain in full, with the rest retrieved from reference TRBV19 and TRBJ2-3, is DGGITQSPKYLFRKEGQNVTLSCEQNLNHDAMYWYRQDPGQGLRLIYYSQIVNDFQKGDIAEGYSVSREKKESFPLTVTSAQKNPTAFYLCASSTQHLAGGHSGTQYFGPGTRLTVL.

The genes are TRBV5-5 and TRBJ1-1; no firm D call. Between the trimmed V and J ends, which lost 3 bases and 0 bases, there was a span of 9 bases. Germline loops: CDR1 SGHKS, CDR2 YYEKEE (reference sequence). The CDR3 is 14 amino acids. The CDR3 region has the DNA TGTGCCAGCAGCTCCGGACCAATGAACACTGAAGCTTTCTTT. It encodes CASSSGPMNTEAFF. Supplemented by reference TRBV5-5 and TRBJ1-1, the full variable domain reads DAGVTQSPTHLIKTRGQQVTLRCSPISGHKSVSWYQQVLGQGPQFIFQYYEKEERGRGNFPDRFSARQFPNYSSELNVNALLLGDSALYLCASSSGPMNTEAFFGQGTRLTVV.

In this sample, this clone turned up a few times. The chain employs TRBV4-3 and TRBJ1-1, with 9 bases aligning to TRBD1. The germline V gene has CDR1 LGHNA and CDR2 YSLEER. J was trimmed by 5 bases and V by 6 bases; bases with no gene match: 16. CDR3 length: 17 residues. CDR3 region: CASSPNEQGALGTEAFF. The CDR3 DNA sequence: TGCGCCAGCAGTCCTAACGAACAGGGGGCACTGGGGACTGAAGCTTTCTTT.

V is TRBV4-3 and J is TRBJ2-3; no definite D call. CDR1 is LGHNA and CDR2 is YSLEER in the germline V gene. Trimming left V 0 bases short and J 0 bases short, with 4 bases between. CDR3 length equals 14 residues. The CDR3 nucleotides read TGCGCCAGCAGCCAAGACAGTAGCACAGATACGCAGTATTTT. It translates to CASSQDSSTDTQYF.

The V gene is TRBV19, the J gene TRBJ1-6, with 10 bases that match TRBD1. The CDR3 runs 12 residues. Germline CDR1 is LNHDA and CDR2 is SQIVND (reference sequence). The V and J ends lost 10 bases and 10 bases, in that order; junction bases with no gene match: 4. CDR3 in DNA: TGTGCCATAGGACAGGGGGAATCACCCCTCCACTTT. This encodes CAIGQGESPLHF.

The chain is built from TRBV6-4 and TRBJ1-1, with D unclear. This CDR3 has 14 amino acids. V was pared by 5 bases and J by 0 bases, with 10 bases between. Germline lookup yields CDR1 MRHNA and CDR2 SNTAGT. The CDR3 loop is CASSLSSLNTEAFF. The DNA for the CDR3 is TGTGCCAGCAGTCTTTCTTCCTTGAACACTGAAGCTTTCTTT.

The chain recombines TRBV5-1 with TRBJ2-7; D is unclear. CDR1 SGHRS and CDR2 YFSETQ come from the germline V gene. CDR3 length: 15 amino acids. V gave up 0 bases and J gave up 2 bases, with 12 bases separating them. CDR3: CASSLAGGGAYEQYF. The CDR3, as DNA: TGCGCCAGCAGCTTGGCCGGCGGCGGAGCCTACGAGCAGTACTTC.

The chain is built from TRBV7-8 and TRBJ2-7, with TRBD1 matching over 9 bases. Trimming at V came to 4 bases and at J to 1 base, leaving 8 bases not matched to a gene. The CDR3 spans 16 residues. Germline assignment: CDR1 SGHVS and CDR2 FQNEAQ. CDR3 DNA sequence: TGTGCCAGCAGCTCTGGACGGGACAGGGCATCCTACGAGCAGTACTTC. Translated, it gives CASSSGRDRASYEQYF.

This clone was picked up a small number of times. The genes are TRBV7-2 and TRBJ1-3; the match to TRBD1 covers 8 bases. Looked up from germline, CDR1 is SGHTA and CDR2 is FQGNSA. The length of the CDR3 is 16 residues. Trimming cost V 3 bases and J 0 bases; bases outside gene matches: 4. The CDR3 loop is CASSFRTGSSGNTIYF. The CDR3, as DNA: TGTGCCAGCAGCTTCCGGACAGGGTCCTCTGGAAACACCATATATTTT.

The genes are TRBV28 and TRBJ1-1; the D gene is possibly TRBD1 (6 bases). Germline CDR1 and CDR2: MDHEN and SYDVKM. V was pared by 6 bases and J by 1 base, with 15 bases between. This CDR3 is built from 15 residues. The DNA for the CDR3 is TGTGCCAGCAGGGAACCCAGGGGCGGGAACACTGAAGCTTTCTTT. This gives the protein CASREPRGGNTEAFF.

V and J are TRBV5-6 and TRBJ2-2; TRBD1 agrees at 7 bases. Germline assignment: CDR1 SGHDT and CDR2 YYEEEE. The CDR3 is 16 amino acids. Trimming removed 4 bases from V and 4 bases from J; junction bases left unmatched: 10. The CDR3 sequence: CASSLVWAGGTGELFF. The CDR3 nucleotides are TGTGCCAGCAGCCTCGTCTGGGCAGGGGGCACCGGGGAGCTGTTTTTT. Filled out from reference TRBV5-6 and TRBJ2-2, the complete variable domain reads DAGVTQSPTHLIKTRGQQVTLRCSPKSGHDTVSWYQQALGQGPQFIFQYYEEEERQRGNFPDRFSGHQFPNYSSELNVNALLLGDSALYLCASSLVWAGGTGELFFGEGSRLTVL.

The V and J genes are TRBV6-1 and TRBJ1-5; the D is unclear. Germline CDR1 is MNHNS and CDR2 is SASEGT. Trimming removed 5 bases from V and 6 bases from J, with 14 bases in between. CDR3 length: 14 amino acids. DNA for the CDR3: TGTGCCAGCAGTCCGCGGCCCGCGGGTCAGCCCCAGCATTTT. This encodes CASSPRPAGQPQHF.

The chain has TRBV15 and TRBJ2-4; D tentatively fits TRBD1 or TRBD2 (5 bases each). Trimming shortened V by 5 bases and J by 10 bases, and 18 bases separated the two germline ends. This CDR3 comprises 14 residues. Germline values: CDR1 LNHNV, CDR2 YYDKDF (reference sequence). CDR3 sequence: CATSLRESGRIQYF. The CDR3 DNA is TGTGCCACCAGCCTCAGGGAATCGGGACGGATTCAGTACTTC. Together with reference TRBV15 and TRBJ2-4, the CDR3 gives the full variable domain: DAMVIQNPRYQVTQFGKPVTLSCSQTLNHNVMYWYQQKSSQAPKLLFHYYDKDFNNEADTPDNFQSRRPNTSFCFLDIRSPGLGDTAMYLCATSLRESGRIQYFGAGTRLSVL.

This chain uses TRBV12-5 with TRBJ1-6; D gene uncertain. Trimming took 5 bases from V and 7 from J, leaving 3 bases between them. The germline CDR1 and CDR2 sequences are LGHNT and FRNRAP. The CDR3 has 11 residues. CDR3 nucleotide sequence: TGTGCTAGTGGTATCAATTCACCCCTCCACTTT. Protein: CASGINSPLHF.

The gene calls are TRBV4-2 and TRBJ2-7; TRBD2 agrees at 14 bases. The CDR3 length is 18 residues. V dropped 4 bases and J dropped 6; count of bases not matched to a gene: 14. Germline V gives CDR1 LGHNA, CDR2 YNFKEQ. The CDR3 coding sequence is TGTGCCAGCAGCCTCCGGTGGGAGACTAGCGGGAGGGCCGGCGAGCAGTACTTC. This gives the protein CASSLRWETSGRAGEQYF.

The V gene is TRBV29-1, the J gene TRBJ2-1; D possibly uses TRBD1 or TRBD2 (5 bases each). The V end lost 6 bases, the J end lost 0 bases, and 15 bases lay between the germline ends. CDR1 is SQVTM, CDR2 ANQGSEA, per germline. The CDR3 totals 15 residues. The CDR3 DNA reads TGCAGCGTGAGGGACCGAACTAGCTCCTACAATGAGCAGTTCTTC. Translation: CSVRDRTSSYNEQFF.

V gene TRBV6-1 combines with J gene TRBJ2-7; D gene ambiguous. The CDR3 has 13 amino acids. The V end lost 6 bases, the J end lost 1 base, and 10 bases lay between the germline ends. Germline assignment: CDR1 MNHNS and CDR2 SASEGT. The DNA of the CDR3 is TGTGCCAGCAGCCCCGGGCTATCCTACGAGCAGTACTTC. Protein sequence: CASSPGLSYEQYF.

Turning to this clone: An end of the junction does not agree with germline; a read error may underlie this. Other DNA sequences within the sample encode an identical CDR3. The chain recombines TRBV25-1 with TRBJ2-1, with D maybe TRBD2 (7 bases). In germline, CDR1 is MGHDK, CDR2 SYGVNS. There are 14 residues in the CDR3. CDR3 sequence (DNA): TGTGCCAGCAGACCATGGGGGGGCTACAATGAACAGTTCTTC. This translates into CASRPWGGYNEQFF.

The chain combines TRBV12-1 with TRBJ2-5; TRBD1, as called in the table, went unchecked against the DNA. TRBV12-1 corresponds to a pseudogene. The CDR3 contains 21 residues. The CDR3 is CASSFPRRGRGLRWDKETQYF. CDR3 DNA: TGTGCCAGCAGCTTTCCACGACGGGGCAGGGGCCTTCGCTGGGACAAAGAGACCCAGTACTTC.